The next 16 T cell receptor beta chains were all read from a single sample in a study of blood T cell repertoires in COVID-19. The protocol was immunoSEQ multiplex PCR, while the TCRdb copy is restricted to in-frame clones and leaves out a portion. The repertoire holds some 260,000 clones, with 88% as singletons. The sample was peripheral blood. These receptor sequences come from a woman younger than 45 with acute or convalescent COVID-19.

This chain connects TRBV7-2 to TRBJ2-3, with 8 positions matching TRBD2. Germline V gives CDR1 SGHTA, CDR2 FQGNSA. V lost 6 bases to trimming and J lost 2 bases; unmatched junction nucleotides: 4. This CDR3 is 14 amino acids long. CDR3 region: CASSKGLDTDTQYF. The CDR3 region has the DNA TGTGCCAGCAGTAAGGGACTAGACACAGATACGCAGTATTTT.

CDR3: CASSRRVLGKAYTEAFF. DNA of the CDR3: TGTGCCAGCAGCCGGCGGGTTTTAGGGAAAGCGTACACTGAAGCTTTCTTT. J is TRBJ1-1 and V is TRBV5-6; D is uncertain. V shed 4 bases and J shed 3 bases, with 22 bases lying between them. The CDR3 contains 17 residues. The germline CDR1 and CDR2 sequences are SGHDT and YYEEEE.

The chain recombines TRBV6-1 with TRBJ2-4; the match to TRBD2 covers 13 bases. CDR1 and CDR2 from the germline V gene are MNHNS and SASEGT. The CDR3 spans 18 residues. V lost 4 bases and J lost 2; bases outside the gene matches: 8. Here the CDR3 reads CASSGEWTSGRTKNIQYF. CDR3 DNA sequence: TGTGCCAGCAGTGGCGAGTGGACTAGCGGGAGAACCAAAAACATTCAGTACTTC.

The chain links TRBV19 to TRBJ2-3; 10 nucleotides agree with TRBD2. This CDR3 contains 16 residues. The germline V gene encodes CDR1 LNHDA and CDR2 SQIVND (reference sequence). Trimming removed 5 bases from V and 2 bases from J; junction bases left unmatched: 7. This chain's CDR3 is CASSETSGIHTDTQYF. In DNA form, the CDR3 reads TGTGCCAGTAGTGAAACTAGCGGGATTCACACAGATACGCAGTATTTT. Complete variable domain (other parts from reference TRBV19 and TRBJ2-3): DGGITQSPKYLFRKEGQNVTLSCEQNLNHDAMYWYRQDPGQGLRLIYYSQIVNDFQKGDIAEGYSVSREKKESFPLTVTSAQKNPTAFYLCASSETSGIHTDTQYFGPGTRLTVL.

The gene calls are TRBV9 and TRBJ2-7; TRBD2 matches 8 bases. After removal of 0 bases from V and 3 bases from J, the junction contained 8 bases not matched to a gene. This CDR3 has 16 amino acids. Germline CDR1 and CDR2: SGDLS and YYNGEE. The CDR3 region has the DNA TGTGCCAGCAGCGTAGCTGGCGGCGGGAGGTTCTACGAGCAGTACTTC. Its translation: CASSVAGGGRFYEQYF.

The CDR3 DNA follows: TGTGCCACCAGGGGGGCGGGAGGTGTGAGCACCGGGGAGCTGTTTTTT. As protein: CATRGAGGVSTGELFF. The genes are TRBV19 and TRBJ2-2, with TRBD2 as a possible D gene (8 bases). Germline values: CDR1 LNHDA, CDR2 SQIVND (reference sequence). This CDR3 has 16 amino acids. Trimming removed 10 bases from V and 4 bases from J, with 22 bases in between. The full variable domain, completed using reference TRBV19 and TRBJ2-2, is DGGITQSPKYLFRKEGQNVTLSCEQNLNHDAMYWYRQDPGQGLRLIYYSQIVNDFQKGDIAEGYSVSREKKESFPLTVTSAQKNPTAFYLCATRGAGGVSTGELFFGEGSRLTVL.

The chain has TRBV20-1 and TRBJ2-1, with TRBD2 identical over 8 bases. Losses at the gene ends were 3 bases for V and 0 bases for J; bases not matched to a gene: 7. Germline CDR1 DFQATT, CDR2 SNEGSKA (reference sequence). CDR3 length: 16 amino acids. The DNA for the CDR3 is TGCAGTGCTAGTATGCGGGAGGTAACCTCCTACAATGAGCAGTTCTTC. Translated, it gives CSASMREVTSYNEQFF.

V usage is TRBV6-5 and J usage is TRBJ1-1; D possibly corresponds to TRBD1 (5 bases). Trimming left V 7 bases short and J 7 bases short, with 19 bases between. Germline CDR1 reads MNHEY; CDR2 reads SVGAGI. CDR3 length equals 14 residues. The chain's CDR3 is CASTETGGVGEAFF. The CDR3 DNA follows: TGTGCCAGCACCGAGACGGGGGGAGTCGGTGAAGCTTTCTTT.

V and J are TRBV30 and TRBJ1-2, with D maybe TRBD1 (6 bases). Trimming pared 4 bases from V and 4 bases from J, leaving 22 bases between. Germline-derived CDR1 and CDR2 are GTSNPN and SVGIG (reference sequence). The length of the CDR3 is 16 residues. In DNA, the CDR3 is TGTGCCTGGAACACCGGGACACGCGGAAGCCTCTATGGCTACACCTTC. It codes for CAWNTGTRGSLYGYTF.

The V and J genes are TRBV19 and TRBJ2-2; tentatively, D is TRBD2 (6 bases). Per the germline V gene, CDR1 is LNHDA and CDR2 is SQIVND (reference sequence). The length of the CDR3 is 13 residues. V was shortened by 5 bases and J by 7 bases, with 11 bases between the two germline ends. CDR3 in DNA: TGTGCCAGTAGTTGGGAAGCGGGCGGGGAGCTGTTTTTT. It is translated as CASSWEAGGELFF. The complete variable domain, with remaining parts taken from reference TRBV19 and TRBJ2-2, reads DGGITQSPKYLFRKEGQNVTLSCEQNLNHDAMYWYRQDPGQGLRLIYYSQIVNDFQKGDIAEGYSVSREKKESFPLTVTSAQKNPTAFYLCASSWEAGGELFFGEGSRLTVL.

The CDR3 here is CASSSLGGTGDNEQFF. The CDR3 DNA sequence: TGTGCCAGCAGCTCCCTGGGGGGGACGGGAGACAATGAGCAGTTCTTC. The chain joins TRBV11-2 to TRBJ2-1; 7 bases align to TRBD2. The germline V gene encodes CDR1 SGHAT and CDR2 FQNNGV. Trimming removed 4 bases from V and 5 bases from J; junction bases left unmatched: 11. The CDR3 totals 16 residues.

The chain links TRBV5-1 to TRBJ2-7; 9 bases align to TRBD1. Trimming removed 5 bases from V and 3 bases from J; junction bases left unmatched: 9. The CDR3 sequence is 15 residues long. Germline CDR1 reads SGHRS; CDR2 reads YFSETQ. The CDR3 reads CASRPLGQGLYEQYF. In DNA, the CDR3 is TGCGCCAGCAGGCCCCTGGGACAGGGCCTCTACGAGCAGTACTTC.

J is TRBJ2-5 and V is TRBV3-1 (or the pseudogene TRBV3-2), with TRBD1 identical over 7 bases. The CDR3 length is 16 residues. Looked up from germline, CDR1 is LGHDT and CDR2 is YNNKEL (reference sequence). The V gene end was trimmed by 0 bases and the J gene end by 5 bases; junction bases not matched to a gene: 9. Here the CDR3 DNA reads TGTGCCAGCAGCCAAGATAGCGCCGGGACAGCGGAGACCCAGTACTTC. It is translated as CASSQDSAGTAETQYF.

The chain uses TRBV4-3 and TRBJ2-1; 8 positions agree with TRBD1. Germline assignment: CDR1 LGHNA and CDR2 YSLEER. Trimming removed 4 bases from V and 6 bases from J; junction bases left unmatched: 8. This CDR3 is built from 15 residues. The CDR3 sequence is CASSPTGVSGNEQFF. The CDR3 DNA sequence: TGCGCCAGCAGCCCGACAGGGGTGTCGGGCAATGAGCAGTTCTTC.

The rearrangement uses TRBV30 and TRBJ2-7; tentative D call: TRBD1 (6 bases). Trimming stripped 5 bases from V and 3 bases from J, with 20 bases between. The CDR3 totals 15 residues. CDR1 is GTSNPN, CDR2 SVGIG, per germline (reference sequence). CDR3 sequence reads: CAWQSTQGFGYEQYF. CDR3 coding DNA: TGTGCCTGGCAAAGCACACAGGGATTCGGCTACGAGCAGTACTTC.

The CDR3 region is CASSYQGAGNQPQHF. The DNA for the CDR3 is TGTGCCAGCAGTTACCAGGGCGCGGGCAATCAGCCCCAGCATTTT. The J gene is TRBJ1-5, the V gene TRBV6-2 or TRBV6-3; D might be TRBD1 (5 bases). Germline CDR1 is MNHEY and CDR2 is SVGEGT. CDR3 size: 15 residues. V gave up 2 bases and J gave up 2 bases, with 10 bases separating them.